The rows below give T cell receptor beta chains drawn from one sample of a study of response to subunit inactivated influenza vaccine. TCRdb redid the calling of the RT-PCR reads with MiXCR, one entry per CDR3 protein. The table has approximately 700,000 distinct CDR3 sequences, roughly 14% seen once; the top ten hold 11%. The sequencing used PBMCs from blood, collected approximately 12 days after vaccination. All receptors derive from a man aged 50-59 years who received an inactivated influenza vaccine. CDR3s include the opening cysteine and the closing phenylalanine or tryptophan. Each record gives: clone size, J gene, D gene, CDR3 length, V gene, CDR3 protein, CDR3 DNA. The D gene is left open where the match is weak. The size of a clone is reported for some rows only, either as once, few or many, or as a class for expanded clones.

>NA|TRBJ1-1|NA|12|TRBV20-1
CSARVRGREAFF
TGCAGTGCTAGAGTTAGGGGCCGGGAAGCTTTCTTT
>NA|TRBJ1-6|NA|16|TRBV5-6
CASSPRFGQGYSPLHF
TGTGCCAGCAGCCCCAGATTCGGCCAGGGGTATTCACCCCTCCACTTT
>NA|TRBJ2-3|TRBD2|15|TRBV20-1
CSAAGTSGRMDTQYF
TGCAGTGCTGCCGGGACTAGCGGGAGAATGGATACGCAGTATTTT
>few|TRBJ2-7|NA|14|TRBV29-1
CSVEMRLGSYEQYF
TGCAGCGTTGAGATGAGGCTCGGGTCCTACGAGCAGTACTTC
>NA|TRBJ2-1|TRBD2|16|TRBV5-1
CASSLMGTSGSNEQFF
TGCGCCAGCAGCTTGATGGGGACTAGCGGGAGCAATGAGCAGTTCTTC
>few|TRBJ2-5|NA|14|TRBV7-8
CASSPTGASETQYF
TGTGCCAGCAGCCCAACGGGGGCAAGCGAGACCCAGTACTTC
>many|TRBJ2-2|TRBD1|17|TRBV4-3
CASSQGRGQGYTGELFF
TGCGCCAGCAGCCAAGGAAGGGGACAGGGGTACACCGGGGAGCTGTTTTTT
>few|TRBJ2-7|NA|11|TRBV20-1
CSAVRLGRPYF
TGCAGTGCTGTTAGACTGGGAAGGCCCTACTTC
>few|TRBJ2-2|NA|14|TRBV20-1
CSARGSAGSGELFF
TGCAGTGCTAGAGGTTCGGCGGGATCGGGGGAGCTGTTTTTT
>few|TRBJ2-7|TRBD2|15|TRBV7-6
CASSAGLAASYEQYF
TGTGCCAGCAGCGCCGGACTAGCGGCCTCCTACGAGCAGTACTTC
>few|TRBJ2-1|NA|18|TRBV4-1
CASSQDHRGGVAYNEQFF
TGCGCCAGCAGCCAAGATCACAGGGGGGGAGTCGCCTACAATGAGCAGTTCTTC
>few|TRBJ2-2|NA|13|TRBV4-3
CASRDQGSGELFF
TGCGCCAGCAGGGACCAAGGGAGCGGGGAGCTGTTTTTT
>few|TRBJ2-1|NA|20|TRBV20-1
CSARDSSGQRESSSYNEQFF
TGCAGTGCTAGAGATTCCTCGGGACAACGGGAAAGCAGCTCCTACAATGAGCAGTTCTTC
>few|TRBJ2-1|TRBD1|13|TRBV10-3
CATTGTAYNEQFF
TGTGCCACGACCGGGACAGCCTACAATGAGCAGTTCTTC
>NA|TRBJ1-2|NA|17|TRBV6-5
CASSYSASGGSGYGYTF
TGTGCCAGCAGTTACTCGGCCTCGGGGGGGTCAGGCTATGGCTACACCTTC
>many|TRBJ2-5|NA|13|TRBV6-5
CASSSRPLETQYF
TGTGCCAGCAGTTCGAGGCCGTTAGAGACCCAGTACTTC
>NA|TRBJ1-5|NA|17|TRBV28
CASSLSLGGGGNQPQHF
TGTGCCAGCAGTTTAAGCCTAGGAGGGGGAGGCAATCAGCCCCAGCATTTT
>NA|TRBJ2-1|NA|15|TRBV3-1
CASSFTGDPYNEQFF
TGTGCCAGCAGCTTCACGGGGGACCCTTACAATGAGCAGTTCTTC
>many|TRBJ2-1|TRBD1|14|TRBV5-1
CASSPGDSYNEQFF
TGCGCCAGCAGCCCCGGGGACAGCTACAATGAGCAGTTCTTC
>NA|TRBJ2-5|NA|15|TRBV9
CASSVDIAPQETQYF
TGTGCCAGCAGCGTAGATATAGCGCCACAAGAGACCCAGTACTTC
>NA|TRBJ2-7|NA|13|TRBV7-7
CASSIGGSYEQYF
TGTGCTAGCAGCATAGGGGGGTCCTACGAGCAGTACTTC
>NA|TRBJ2-7|TRBD1|15|TRBV5-1
CASSFLDRGTYEQYF
TGCGCCAGCAGCTTCCTCGACAGGGGTACCTACGAGCAGTACTTC
>few|TRBJ2-5|NA|14|TRBV18
CASSPPAVQETQYF
TGTGCCAGCTCACCACCGGCGGTACAAGAGACCCAGTACTTC
>few|TRBJ2-1|TRBD2|15|TRBV29-1
CSGQTSGSSYNEQFF
TGCAGCGGACAGACTAGCGGGAGCTCCTACAATGAGCAGTTCTTC
>many|TRBJ2-3|NA|14|TRBV29-1
CSVEDPGIADTQYF
TGCAGCGTTGAAGATCCGGGGATCGCAGATACGCAGTATTTT